Sequencing of this TCR beta chain was carried out in a study of cytomegalovirus exposure and HLA in healthy donors. Study context: The same platform used for the 650 to 700 first-cohort repertoires was also used for the 95 to 150 validation repertoires, as a later analysis reported.

Germline CDR1 SGHVT, CDR2 SQSDAQ. With 2 bases removed from V and 2 bases from J, the gap between germline ends came to 16 bases. The CDR3 covers 16 residues. On this clone: Antigen: not known.

Sequencing was performed with immunoSEQ multiplex PCR; in TCRdb, only in-frame clones are kept and a portion is missing. The sample shows fewer than 140,000 clones, about 88% of them seen only once. Findings and limits, study-wide: While the bulk of TCR sequences proved rare, some public TCRs turned up in many donors. The authors listed 150 to 200 TCR beta chains as cytomegalovirus-associated. Diagnosis of cytomegalovirus status made by the classifier reportedly showed high specificity and sensitivity.

What was sequenced was PBMCs. This sequence was found in a young woman in good health and CMV-seropositive. This chain links TRBV7-4 with TRBJ2-7; D is possibly TRBD1 (5 bases). The CDR3 coding sequence is TGTGCCAGCAGCTTACCTCCACGACAGTCCGCCTACGAGCAGTACTTC. This gives the protein CASSLPPRQSAYEQYF.